Listed here are 30 T cell receptor beta chains from one sample, sequenced in a study of shared clonotypes between healthy human individuals. Here immunoSEQ multiplex PCR was the method, and the copy in TCRdb shows in-frame clones only, minus some. The sample contains under 1,100,000 clones, about 84% of which appear only once. Sequencing used memory CD4+ T cells from PBMCs. Subset given: CD45RA-negative fraction. The receptors come from a man aged 18 to 30 in good health. Some clones in this sample may be carry-over from other donors' samples.

This chain joins TRBV28 and TRBJ2-7, with D tentatively TRBD2 (6 bases). Per germline, CDR1 MDHEN and CDR2 SYDVKM. V was pared by 5 bases and J by 7 bases, with 18 bases between. The CDR3 consists of 14 residues. CDR3 sequence reads: CASSGGTVPGEQYF. The CDR3 DNA reads as TGTGCCAGCAGTGGGGGGACGGTCCCCGGGGAGCAGTACTTC.

This clone was counted a few times. The chain carries TRBV10-3 and TRBJ1-1; 7 bases map to TRBD1. The junction had 10 bases not matched to a gene; V was cut back by 3 bases and J by 3 bases. From germline, CDR1 is ENHRY and CDR2 SYGVKD. This CDR3 comprises 16 residues. CDR3 residues: CAISDSRGSRDTEAFF. Written as DNA, the CDR3 is TGTGCCATCAGTGATTCCAGGGGGAGCCGGGACACTGAAGCTTTCTTT.

J is TRBJ2-2 and V is TRBV6-5; maybe TRBD1 (6 bases). Germline CDR1 reads MNHEY; CDR2 reads SVGAGI. Trimming pared 6 bases from V and 4 bases from J, leaving 9 bases between. The CDR3 is 13 residues long. For the CDR3, the DNA is TGTGCCAGCAGGGCCAGGGGCACCGGGGAGCTGTTTTTT. Encoded protein: CASRARGTGELFF.

This clone was counted only a few times. This chain links TRBV10-1 with TRBJ2-3; 7 bases align to TRBD1. The CDR3 extends over 15 amino acids. Germline V gene lookup returns CDR1 WNHNN and CDR2 SYGVQD (reference sequence). With 6 bases clipped from V and 2 bases from J, the junction kept 8 bases outside the gene matches. CDR3 protein: CASSPGTENTDTQYF. The CDR3 coding sequence is TGCGCCAGCAGCCCCGGGACAGAAAACACAGATACGCAGTATTTT.

This clone was picked up a small number of times. The chain's CDR3 is CATNKLGSYGYTF. The CDR3 nucleotides are TGTGCCACCAATAAACTCGGTTCCTATGGCTACACCTTC. J is TRBJ1-2 and V is TRBV15; D gene unclear. V lost 7 bases, J lost 4 bases, and 13 bases lay in between. This CDR3 spans 13 amino acids. Germline V lookup: CDR1 LNHNV, CDR2 YYDKDF (reference sequence).

The genes are TRBV11-1 and TRBJ2-7; tentatively, D is TRBD1 (6 bases). The CDR3 spans 18 residues. Looked up from germline, CDR1 is SGHAT and CDR2 is FQDESV (reference sequence). V dropped 1 base and J dropped 0 bases, with 19 bases sitting between them. The CDR3 region is CASSLDSELTGPSYEQYF. DNA for the CDR3: TGTGCCAGCAGCTTAGATAGTGAATTGACAGGACCCTCCTACGAGCAGTACTTC.

The CDR3, as DNA: TGTGCCATCAGGGATTCCCGGGACAGTATTTATGGCTACACCTTC. Translation: CAIRDSRDSIYGYTF. The chain carries TRBV10-3 and TRBJ1-2; 7 nucleotides agree with TRBD1. After removal of 6 bases from V and 5 bases from J, the junction contained 12 bases not matched to a gene. Germline-derived CDR1 and CDR2 are ENHRY and SYGVKD. The CDR3 length is 15 residues.

The gene calls are TRBV2 and TRBJ1-2; TRBD1 matches 8 bases. CDR3 length: 15 amino acids. Per germline, CDR1 SNHLY and CDR2 FYNNEI. The V segment lost 5 bases and the J segment 8 bases; nucleotides outside the gene matches: 13. CDR3 sequence reads: CASSTYETGVGGYTF. The CDR3 DNA reads TGTGCCAGCAGTACTTATGAGACAGGGGTTGGCGGCTACACCTTC.

The genes are TRBV28 and TRBJ2-1; 9 bases are shared with TRBD1. The CDR3 runs to 15 residues. Germline V gene lookup returns CDR1 MDHEN and CDR2 SYDVKM. V lost 6 bases to trimming and J lost 13 bases; unmatched junction nucleotides: 16. The CDR3 DNA sequence: TGTGCCAGCAGCCTTTACAGGGGGCCCTCTGAGGACCAGTTCTTC. Translation: CASSLYRGPSEDQFF.

The chain couples TRBV6-1 to TRBJ1-6; 11 bases fit TRBD1. Per germline, CDR1 MNHNS and CDR2 SASEGT. The CDR3 runs to 15 residues. J gave up 11 bases and V 6 bases, and 9 bases lay outside the gene matches. CDR3 protein: CASRPDRGLDPPLHF. CDR3 bases: TGTGCCAGCAGGCCGGACAGGGGGCTTGATCCACCCCTCCACTTT.

This clone appeared once. The V and J genes are TRBV5-1 and TRBJ2-3; D possibly corresponds to TRBD1 (6 bases). Trimming shortened V by 4 bases and J by 1 base, and 16 bases separated the two germline ends. CDR1 and CDR2 (germline): SGHRS, YFSETQ. The CDR3 spans 16 residues. CDR3 region: CASSNRPGVRTDTQYF. In nucleotides, the CDR3 is TGCGCCAGCAGCAACCGCCCAGGGGTCCGCACAGATACGCAGTATTTT.

The rearrangement links TRBV5-4 to TRBJ2-2; D is undetermined. The length of the CDR3 is 15 residues. Trimming removed 1 base at V and 0 bases at J, with 7 bases between. Germline V CDR1 and CDR2: SGHNT, YYREEE (reference sequence). CDR3 region: CASSLLGANTGELFF. The CDR3 bases are TGTGCCAGCAGCTTGCTGGGTGCGAACACCGGGGAGCTGTTTTTT.

The J gene is TRBJ1-3, the V gene TRBV12-5, with D unclear. Germline V CDR1 and CDR2: LGHNT, FRNRAP. Trimming left V 7 bases short and J 4 bases short, with 20 bases between. This CDR3 region has 16 residues. The CDR3 nucleotides read TGTGCTAGTGCCCTTGGGCCGGGGATAGGAGGAAACACCATATATTTT. Encoded protein: CASALGPGIGGNTIYF. The variable domain in full, completed from reference TRBV12-5 and TRBJ1-3, reads DARVTQTPRHKVTEMGQEVTMRCQPILGHNTVFWYRQTMMQGLELLAYFRNRAPLDDSGMPKDRFSAEMPDATLATLKIQPSEPRDSAVYFCASALGPGIGGNTIYFGEGSWLTVV.

Worth noting for this clone: Other DNA sequences in this specimen translate into the identical CDR3. V and J are TRBV7-3 and TRBJ2-2; D is unclear. CDR3 length equals 14 residues. The ends were cut back, 2 bases at V and 2 bases at J, with 6 bases in the middle. Germline V gene lookup returns CDR1 SGHTA and CDR2 FQGTGA. In DNA, the CDR3 is TGTGCCAGCAGCTTAGGGCTAAACACCGGGGAGCTGTTTTTT. Its translation is CASSLGLNTGELFF.

The chain joins TRBV7-9 to TRBJ2-7; 10 nucleotides agree with TRBD2. The V gene end was trimmed by 1 base and the J gene end by 4 bases; junction bases not matched to a gene: 7. CDR1 is SEHNR and CDR2 is FQNEAQ in the germline V gene (reference sequence). This CDR3 region has 16 residues. CDR3 sequence (DNA): TGTGCCAGCAGCTTAGTGGCAAGCGGGAGGGCGTACGAGCAGTACTTC. As protein: CASSLVASGRAYEQYF.

The rearrangement links TRBV6-1 to TRBJ1-2; TRBD1 aligns across 12 bases. CDR1 and CDR2 from the germline V gene are MNHNS and SASEGT. This CDR3 spans 15 amino acids. Trimming at V came to 5 bases and at J to 8 bases, leaving 9 bases not matched to a gene. CDR3 sequence reads: CASSPPGQGAVGYTF. CDR3 sequence (DNA): TGTGCCAGCAGTCCCCCGGGACAGGGGGCGGTAGGCTACACCTTC.

This chain uses TRBV27 with TRBJ2-3, with a weak D call TRBD1 (6 bases). The ends were cut back, 1 base at V and 0 bases at J, with 11 bases in the middle. Germline V gives CDR1 MNHEY, CDR2 SMNVEV (reference sequence). The CDR3 contains 16 residues. The DNA of the CDR3 is TGTGCCAGCAGTTTATGGTGGGACACTAGCACAGATACGCAGTATTTT. The encoded protein is CASSLWWDTSTDTQYF.

This CDR3 is CASSVSVREGQETQYF. The DNA for the CDR3 is TGTGCCAGCAGCGTAAGCGTGCGGGAGGGCCAGGAGACCCAGTACTTC. The genes are TRBV9 and TRBJ2-5; 9 bases fit TRBD2. From germline, CDR1 is SGDLS and CDR2 YYNGEE. Losses at the gene ends were 1 base for V and 5 bases for J; bases not matched to a gene: 9. This CDR3 comprises 16 residues.

V and J are TRBV6-1 and TRBJ2-3; TRBD2 aligns across 7 bases. The CDR3 totals 15 residues. In germline, CDR1 is MNHNS, CDR2 SASEGT. Unmatched junction bases numbered 9, after V lost 7 bases and J lost 2 bases. For the CDR3, the DNA is TGTGCCAGCAACCGACGGGCGGGAGACACAGATACGCAGTATTTT. This translates into CASNRRAGDTDTQYF.

This clone occurred a few times. The V call is TRBV5-1, the J call TRBJ1-1; 7 bases align to TRBD1. This CDR3 spans 13 amino acids. With V trimmed by 4 bases and J by 3 bases, 3 bases remained unmatched. Germline lookup yields CDR1 SGHRS and CDR2 YFSETQ. The CDR3 nucleotides are TGCGCCAGCAGCGGGACAGTAGACACTGAAGCTTTCTTT. Amino acid sequence: CASSGTVDTEAFF.

The chain links TRBV28 to TRBJ2-2; D gene ambiguous. The CDR3 runs to 16 residues. CDR1 is MDHEN and CDR2 is SYDVKM in the germline V gene. V was shortened by 6 bases and J by 5 bases, with 19 bases between the two germline ends. In DNA, the CDR3 is TGTGCCAGCAGCTCCTCGGCCGGGCAGATAACCGGGGAGCTGTTTTTT. The encoded protein is CASSSSAGQITGELFF.

The chain combines TRBV29-1 with TRBJ1-4; TRBD1 might be the D (6 bases). The CDR3 totals 13 residues. Germline CDR1 is SQVTM and CDR2 is ANQGSEA. The V end lost 7 bases, the J end lost 7 bases, and 16 bases lay between the germline ends. CDR3 amino acids: CSASRGLGEKLFF. The CDR3 coding sequence is TGCAGCGCGTCGCGGGGGCTGGGTGAAAAACTGTTTTTT.

This sequence joins TRBV27 and TRBJ1-3, with no clear D. CDR1 and CDR2 from the germline V gene are MNHEY and SMNVEV (reference sequence). Trimming stripped 3 bases from V and 11 bases from J, with 14 bases between. The CDR3 contains 13 residues. Here the CDR3 DNA reads TGTGCCAGCAGTTTGAGGGAGGGATTCGCCATATATTTT. Its translation is CASSLREGFAIYF.

This sequence joins TRBV10-3 and TRBJ1-3; a possible D gene is TRBD1 (6 bases). The V end lost 4 bases, the J end lost 1 base, and 17 bases lay between the germline ends. The CDR3 contains 17 residues. The germline gives CDR1 ENHRY, CDR2 SYGVKD. CDR3 protein: CAISVRGAANSGNTIYF. CDR3 DNA sequence: TGTGCCATCAGTGTTAGGGGGGCCGCCAATTCTGGAAACACCATATATTTT.

This clone occurred a few times. J is TRBJ1-2 and V is TRBV30; no reliable D call. V was shortened by 0 bases and J by 5 bases, with 7 bases between the two germline ends. Germline V lookup: CDR1 GTSNPN, CDR2 SVGIG (reference sequence). The CDR3 has 12 residues. CDR3 bases: TGTGCCTGGAGTGTCCAAAGATATGGCTACACCTTC. Translating it yields CAWSVQRYGYTF.

This rearrangement joins TRBV19 to TRBJ2-7; 9 nucleotides align to TRBD2. The germline gives CDR1 LNHDA, CDR2 SQIVND (reference sequence). V was clipped by 6 bases and J by 2 bases; unmatched bases: 8. The CDR3 runs to 15 residues. For the CDR3, the DNA is TGTGCCAGTAGCCACACTAGCGGGCAAACCTACGAGCAGTACTTC. Residues: CASSHTSGQTYEQYF.

The V gene is TRBV7-2, the J gene TRBJ1-4, with 8 bases matching TRBD1. Losses at the gene ends were 2 bases for V and 8 bases for J; bases not matched to a gene: 10. This CDR3 has 16 residues. Germline V gene data show CDR1 as SGHTA and CDR2 as FQGNSA. The CDR3 region is CASSLIPARGHEKLFF. CDR3 DNA: TGTGCCAGCAGCTTAATACCCGCCAGGGGGCACGAAAAACTGTTTTTT.

Here the CDR3 reads CASSLEDRGYEQYF. The CDR3 nucleotides read TGTGCCAGCAGCTTAGAGGACAGGGGCTACGAGCAGTACTTC. The rearrangement uses TRBV11-3 and TRBJ2-7; 9 bases are a match to TRBD1. The CDR3 is 14 amino acids. J gave up 3 bases and V 0 bases, and 0 bases lay outside the gene matches. Per germline, CDR1 SGHNT and CDR2 YENEEA.

CDR3 DNA: TGTGCCAGCAGTTCATTAGCGGAGCGCGGGACCCAGTACTTC. It codes for CASSSLAERGTQYF. The V and J genes are TRBV27 and TRBJ2-5; D perhaps matches TRBD2 (6 bases). The CDR3 runs 14 residues. Looked up from germline, CDR1 is MNHEY and CDR2 is SMNVEV (reference sequence). The germline V and J ends were trimmed by 4 bases and 7 bases, with 16 bases remaining between them.

The CDR3 coding sequence is TGTGCCAGCAGTTTGGGTTACAATGAGCAGTTCTTC. Its protein product is CASSLGYNEQFF. The V call is TRBV6-1, the J call TRBJ2-1, with unresolved D. In germline, CDR1 is MNHNS, CDR2 SASEGT. Deletions cut 5 bases from V and 4 bases from J, with 6 bases between. The CDR3 runs to 12 residues.